This entry lists 29 T cell receptor beta chains sequenced from one sample in a study. TCRdb called the 5' RACE reads again in MiXCR, with one record for every CDR3 protein. Of more than 7,500 distinct CDR3 sequences in the sample, around 36% were seen once. Tregs were sorted as CD4+CD25+CD127-/low cells. The sample was Tregs sorted from blood. These receptors all come from a female donor with breast cancer.

CDR3 coding DNA: TGTGCCACTCGGATCGGACAGGGGGCTGGTGGCTACACCTTC. Encoded protein: CATRIGQGAGGYTF. This chain uses TRBV10-3 with TRBJ1-2, with 11 positions matching TRBD1. J was trimmed by 7 bases and V by 10 bases; bases with no gene match: 11. The CDR3 runs 14 residues. Germline V gene data show CDR1 as ENHRY and CDR2 as SYGVKD.

A note on this clonotype: Here the CDR3 omits its conserved ending phenylalanine or tryptophan, so a read error is the likely source. This sequence joins TRBV20-1 and TRBJ1-5; D is undetermined. The ends were cut back, 1 base at V and 0 bases at J, with 10 bases in the middle. The CDR3 length is 15 residues. Germline V lookup: CDR1 DFQATT, CDR2 SNEGSKA (reference sequence). CDR3 sequence (DNA): TGCAGTGCTAGAGCGGTGAGCAGTAGCAATCAGCCCCAGCATCTT. This sequence encodes CSARAVSSSNQPQHL.

Sample share makes this clonotype medium-sized. This chain connects TRBV18 to TRBJ2-5; D is unresolved. The germline V gene encodes CDR1 KGHSH and CDR2 LQKENI. CDR3 size: 12 residues. Trimming removed 5 bases at V and 5 bases at J, with 9 bases between. The CDR3 sequence is CASSGPPETQYF. The CDR3 DNA reads TGTGCCAGCTCAGGACCTCCCGAGACCCAGTACTTC.

V usage is TRBV20-1 and J usage is TRBJ1-5, with D uncertain. The CDR3 is made up of 13 amino acids. The germline V gene has CDR1 DFQATT and CDR2 SNEGSKA (reference sequence). Trimming left V 6 bases short and J 9 bases short, with 18 bases between. The CDR3 nucleotides are TGCAGTGCCCAGAGGACTACTCTTTGGCCCCAGCATTTT. Translating gives CSAQRTTLWPQHF.

A few counts support this clonotype. The rearrangement links TRBV12-3 or TRBV12-4 to TRBJ2-1, with 11 bases that match TRBD2. This CDR3 comprises 15 residues. J was trimmed by 8 bases and V by 6 bases; bases with no gene match: 9. The CDR3 loop reads CASSRIAGGPYEQFF. The CDR3 DNA follows: TGTGCCAGCAGCCGGATAGCGGGAGGGCCCTATGAGCAGTTCTTC.

This clonotype counts as medium-sized. The chain joins TRBV6-5 to TRBJ2-7, with D hard to call. Per germline, CDR1 MNHEY and CDR2 SVGAGI. The CDR3 covers 11 residues. The V end was cut by 4 bases, the J end by 5 bases, with 6 bases between. CDR3 coding DNA: TGTGCCAGCAGTTCCGGCGACGAGCAGTACGTC. This codes for CASSSGDEQYV.

This clonotype has a handful of counts. The V and J genes are TRBV7-2 and TRBJ1-1; D gene ambiguous. V was shortened by 6 bases and J by 5 bases, with 10 bases between the two germline ends. CDR3 length: 12 amino acids. CDR1 is SGHTA, CDR2 FQGNSA, per germline. CDR3 loop: CASRPKGTEAFF. The CDR3 DNA follows: TGTGCCAGCAGGCCTAAAGGGACTGAAGCTTTCTTT.

The table lists this clonotype with a few counts. The J gene is TRBJ1-1, the V gene TRBV18, with D hard to call. V was cut by 3 bases and J by 1 base, with 12 bases left in between. This CDR3 comprises 15 residues. Germline V gives CDR1 KGHSH, CDR2 LQKENI. The CDR3, as DNA: TGTGCCAGCTCACCGCCAAGTAGCAGGAACACTGAAGCTTTCTTT. Protein product: CASSPPSSRNTEAFF.

This chain uses TRBV25-1 with TRBJ2-7; TRBD1 matches 8 bases. Germline-derived CDR1 and CDR2 are MGHDK and SYGVNS. The junction had 11 bases not matched to a gene; V was cut back by 4 bases and J by 3 bases. This CDR3 has 16 residues. The DNA of the CDR3 is TGTGCCAGCAGTGGACCTCCTGACAGGGGAAGCTACGAGCAGTACTTC. It encodes CASSGPPDRGSYEQYF.

This clonotype was seen once. This chain connects TRBV11-2 to TRBJ2-7; 7 nucleotides match TRBD2. Germline V gene lookup returns CDR1 SGHAT and CDR2 FQNNGV. The CDR3 contains 13 residues. After removal of 1 base from V and 7 bases from J, the junction contained 4 bases not matched to a gene. CDR3 DNA sequence: TGTGCCAGCAGCTTAGTACCTAGCGGAGAGCAGTACTTC. This codes for CASSLVPSGEQYF.

The DNA of the CDR3 is TGTGCCAGCAGCAGGACAGGATACGGGGAGCTGTTTTTT. Translated: CASSRTGYGELFF. The chain couples TRBV12-3 or TRBV12-4 to TRBJ2-2, with 7 bases that match TRBD1. The CDR3 sequence is 13 residues long. The V gene end was trimmed by 6 bases and the J gene end by 7 bases; junction bases not matched to a gene: 5.

The chain combines TRBV7-3 with TRBJ2-1; 7 nucleotides align to TRBD2. From germline, CDR1 is SGHTA and CDR2 FQGTGA. The CDR3 loop spans 15 amino acids. The junction had 11 bases not matched to a gene; V was cut back by 5 bases and J by 7 bases. CDR3 sequence: CASSPSAGTKNEQFF. The CDR3 bases are TGTGCCAGCAGCCCAAGTGCCGGGACTAAAAATGAGCAGTTCTTC.

Worth noting for this clonotype: With a much larger clone just one base away, this may be a read error. This chain connects TRBV20-1 to TRBJ2-3, with D perhaps TRBD1 (5 bases). V was cut by 0 bases and J by 4 bases, with 14 bases left in between. Germline CDR1 DFQATT, CDR2 SNEGSKA (reference sequence). This CDR3 contains 15 residues. The CDR3 DNA is TGCAGTGCTAGAGATCAGGGTAGCTTCGCAGATACGCAGTATTTT. Amino acids: CSARDQGSFADTQYF.

The chain joins TRBV5-1 to TRBJ2-7; D remains unclear. There are 12 residues in the CDR3. Germline V gene lookup returns CDR1 SGHRS and CDR2 YFSETQ. V was shortened by 2 bases and J by 3 bases, with 6 bases between the two germline ends. DNA for the CDR3: TGCGCCAGCAGCTTCATGGGCTACGAGCAGTACTTC. As protein: CASSFMGYEQYF.

Relative to its sample, this clonotype is medium-sized. The rearrangement uses TRBV20-1 and TRBJ1-3, with TRBD1 identical over 7 bases. The CDR3 extends over 14 amino acids. Trimming at V came to 4 bases and at J to 0 bases, leaving 3 bases not matched to a gene. From germline, CDR1 is DFQATT and CDR2 SNEGSKA (reference sequence). CDR3 in amino acids: CSATRDSSGNTIYF. The CDR3 bases are TGCAGTGCTACCAGGGACAGCTCTGGAAACACCATATATTTT.

V is TRBV7-2 and J is TRBJ1-5; D remains ambiguous. Germline V lookup: CDR1 SGHTA, CDR2 FQGNSA. The V end lost 5 bases, the J end lost 0 bases, and 11 bases lay between the germline ends. The length of the CDR3 is 15 residues. The CDR3 spells CASSPVGYSNQPQHF. The CDR3, as DNA: TGTGCCAGCAGCCCAGTGGGATATAGCAATCAGCCCCAGCATTTT. Based on the CDR3 plus reference TRBV7-2 and TRBJ1-5, the full variable domain is GAGVSQSPSNKVTEKGKDVELRCDPISGHTALYWYRQSLGQGLEFLIYFQGNSAPDKSGLPSDRFSAERTGGSVSTLTIQRTQQEDSAVYLCASSPVGYSNQPQHFGDGTRLSIL.

This clonotype was detected a few times. The chain links TRBV25-1 to TRBJ1-5; no clear D gene. There are 14 residues in the CDR3. V was pared by 4 bases and J by 4 bases, with 11 bases between. Germline loops: CDR1 MGHDK, CDR2 SYGVNS. The chain's CDR3 is CASSGLQQNQPQHF. CDR3 DNA sequence: TGTGCCAGCAGTGGATTACAGCAGAATCAGCCCCAGCATTTT.

This clonotype was counted between two and nine times. The genes are TRBV13 and TRBJ2-7, with 7 bases fitting TRBD1. The CDR3 consists of 12 residues. V was clipped by 5 bases and J by 5 bases; unmatched bases: 3. CDR1 and CDR2 (germline): PRHDT, FYEKMQ (reference sequence). This chain's CDR3 is CASSRGQNEQYV. The CDR3 DNA reads as TGTGCCAGCAGCCGGGGACAGAACGAGCAGTACGTC.

This clonotype was counted a few times. V usage is TRBV5-5 and J usage is TRBJ2-1, with a weak D call TRBD2 (6 bases). Looked up from germline, CDR1 is SGHKS and CDR2 is YYEKEE (reference sequence). This CDR3 has 16 residues. The V end lost 4 bases, the J end lost 8 bases, and 22 bases lay between the germline ends. The CDR3 DNA follows: TGTGCCAGCAGCCGACTAGTGATGACTGCCCGTGATGAGCAGTTCTTC. It encodes CASSRLVMTARDEQFF.

This clonotype showed up just a few times. This chain links TRBV4-2 with TRBJ2-2; tentatively, D is TRBD2 (6 bases). With 1 base removed from V and 7 bases from J, the gap between germline ends came to 7 bases. The V gene's germline CDR1 is LGHNA and CDR2 YNFKEQ. CDR3 length: 13 residues. DNA of the CDR3: TGTGCCAGCAGCCAAGGACTAGTCGGGGAGCTGTTTTTT. Amino acids: CASSQGLVGELFF.

About this clonotype: One end of the junction is discordant with germline, which a read error may explain. The chain uses TRBV24-1 and TRBJ2-1; D is tentatively TRBD1 or TRBD2 (7 bases each). The CDR3 consists of 14 residues. From germline, CDR1 is KGHDR and CDR2 SFDVKD. The CDR3 nucleotides read TGTGCCACCAGTGCGGGGGGACAGCACAATGAGCAGCTCTTC. Translated: CATSAGGQHNEQLF.

This clonotype was found once. This may be a read error: a much more frequent sequence differs by one nucleotide. This chain joins TRBV20-1 and TRBJ1-2, with D maybe TRBD1 (5 bases). The CDR3 has 14 amino acids. Looked up from germline, CDR1 is DFQATT and CDR2 is SNEGSKA (reference sequence). Trimming pared 6 bases from V and 8 bases from J, leaving 22 bases between. CDR3 bases: TGCAGTGCCGCTACCGGGACCCAGGCAGAGGGCTACACCTTC. Protein: CSAATGTQAEGYTF.

As regards this clonotype: Sequence at one end of the junction differs from germline and may be a read error. The chain couples TRBV20-1 to TRBJ2-5, with 10 positions matching TRBD1. CDR1 is DFQATT and CDR2 is SNEGSKA in the germline V gene (reference sequence). There are 14 residues in the CDR3. CDR3 in DNA: TGCGGTGCTAGAGTGACAGGGGGCGGAGAGACCCAGTACTTC. Amino acids: CGARVTGGGETQYF.

As for this clonotype: Mismatch with germline at one junction end may stem from a read error. The J gene is TRBJ2-1, the V gene TRBV6-2 or TRBV6-3, with D maybe TRBD2 (6 bases). Germline CDR1 and CDR2: MNHEY and SVGEGT. The CDR3 has 15 amino acids. The CDR3 DNA follows: TGTGCCAGCACCCGGGGCGGGGATTCCTACATTGAGCAGTTCTTC. It specifies CASTRGGDSYIEQFF.

This clonotype turned up a few times. The CDR3 DNA reads as TGCAGCGTTGTTTACAATGAGCAGTTCTTC. Translation gives CSVVYNEQFF. This sequence joins TRBV29-1 and TRBJ2-1; D uncertain. This CDR3 contains 10 residues. The V end lost 4 bases, the J end lost 4 bases, and 2 bases lay between the germline ends. The germline CDR1 and CDR2 sequences are SQVTM and ANQGSEA.

Details on this clonotype: An end of the junction differs from the germline gene, which may be a read error. The rearrangement links TRBV10-2 to TRBJ1-2, with D perhaps TRBD1 (6 bases). The CDR3 sequence is 12 residues long. From germline, CDR1 is WSHSY and CDR2 SAAADI. The CDR3 sequence: CASSESTGTKAF. The CDR3 region has the DNA TGCGCCAGCAGTGAGTCCACCGGGACAAAGGCCTTC.

Here the CDR3 DNA reads TGTGCCAGCAGTTGGACCGGGGAGAGGGGTTACGAGCAGTACGTC. The encoded protein is CASSWTGERGYEQYV. The J gene is TRBJ2-7, the V gene TRBV28, with D perhaps matching TRBD1 or TRBD2 (5 bases each). V shed 4 bases and J shed 4 bases, with 17 bases lying between them. Germline-derived CDR1 and CDR2 are MDHEN and SYDVKM. CDR3 length: 15 amino acids.

This clonotype came up a few times. Here the CDR3 reads CASSLAGGADTQYF. DNA for the CDR3: TGTGCCAGCAGTTTAGCGGGGGGGGCAGATACGCAGTATTTT. The genes are TRBV6-5 and TRBJ2-3, with 11 bases fitting TRBD2. Trimming took 4 bases from V and 4 from J; bases not matched to a gene: 1. Germline V lookup: CDR1 MNHEY, CDR2 SVGAGI. The CDR3 is 14 residues long.

By share, this clonotype ranks as medium-sized. The rearrangement uses TRBV7-6 and TRBJ2-3, with 9 positions matching TRBD2. V lost 0 bases, J lost 11 bases, and 9 bases stayed unmatched. Germline V gene sequence: CDR1 SGHVS, CDR2 FNYEAQ. The length of the CDR3 is 15 residues. CDR3 residues: CASSLAAGGPFGQYF. As DNA, the CDR3 is TGTGCCAGCAGCTTAGCCGCGGGAGGGCCTTTCGGGCAGTATTTT.